The source of this TCR beta chain is a study of CD8 T cells in Susac syndrome (dated by TCRdb to between 2018 and 2021). A note on the overall study: Of the Susac syndrome patients who were sequenced, roughly 6 had clinically active disease and 8 or 9 were in clinical remission. At the time of blood withdrawal, Susac syndrome patients were either therapy-naive, taking corticosteroids (with some also receiving IVIg), or on IVIg alone. Repertoire sequencing was used to test whether CD8+ T cell activation and differentiation in Susac syndrome was antigen driven.

With respect to this clonotype: The antigen it binds to is not known. Qualities for individual bases were not recorded, and no much larger clone is one base off.

From the cysteine through the phenylalanine, the CDR3 covers 15 amino acids. The DNA shown is the 45-base CDR3, in frame from base 1. Trimming takes 6 bases off V and 4 bases off J; junction bases not matched to a gene: 8. Peripheral blood CD8+ and CD4+ T cells from healthy donors, Susac syndrome patients and multiple sclerosis patients were profiled using high-throughput TCR beta sequencing. Susac syndrome patients met recently defined diagnostic criteria for definite or probable disease. Bulk CD8+ and CD4+ T cells were purified magnetically by negative isolation, whereas CD8+ TEMRA cells were enriched by FACS. Blood was drawn into EDTA tubes, processed within 24 hours, and PBMCs were isolated by density gradient centrifugation. PBMCs destined for TCR sequencing were cryopreserved in liquid nitrogen and later thawed in a 37 °C water bath. The sorted or isolated CD4+, CD8+ and CD8+ TEMRA cells reached a purity of at least 90%.

RNA was extracted using the RNeasy kit, and roughly 0.45 to 1 microgram was reverse transcribed with random hexamers. TCR beta CDR3 regions were amplified with the immunoSEQ multiplex PCR assay covering 54 Vbeta and 13 Jbeta segments. PCR amplification bias was corrected by using a synthetic template baseline for primer optimization and computational correction. On the study's bioinformatics: Reads were assigned to V, D and J genes according to IMGT and analyzed in immunoSEQ Analyzer, with only productive sequences retained. To calculate clonality, Shannon entropy was normalized by log2 of the number of productive unique sequences and then subtracted from one. For each patient and control, public and private clones were evaluated within the 100 most prevalent clones. Clones were defined as Susac-specific when absent from the healthy and MS cohorts, from approximately 1,100 published viral clones and from other ImmuneACCESS disease sequences. Clones were called with MiXCR by TCRdb after fastp trimmed the public reads at Q25, and only in-frame beta chains were retained. Duplicate CDR3 protein sequences are folded into a single record with the most common DNA and genes. These V and J calls are TCRdb output, not the study's own analysis. The sample table shows around 170,000 distinct CDR3 sequences, and approximately 94% are seen once. The ten largest clones add up to approximately 0.1% of the sample.

Study-wide conclusions, independent of this receptor: The number of individuals in the TCR sequencing and HLA analysis was acknowledged as relatively small. In the CD4+ T cell repertoire of Susac syndrome patients, clonal expansion was not detected.

The receptor chain draws on TRBV12-3 or TRBV12-4 and TRBJ1-3; TRBD1 lines up with 8 middle nucleotides. This clonotype was obtained from a human donor with Susac syndrome. Sequencing was carried out using CD4+ T cells from PBMCs. The encoded CDR3 is CASSSWQGAGNTIYF. The DNA reads as follows: TGTGCCAGCAGCTCCTGGCAGGGGGCCGGAAACACCATATATTTT.